The rows below give T cell receptor beta chains drawn from one sample of a study of T cell repertoires in cytomegalovirus infection. TCRdb reprocessed the reads with MiXCR, giving one entry per CDR3 protein. Of 450,000 to 550,000 distinct CDR3 sequences in the sample, approximately 16% were seen once. The sample was CD8+ T cells from PBMCs. Every receptor here comes from a human donor in good health (CMV status not recorded). Some clones in this sample may be carry-over from other donors' samples. Each CDR3 is given with its conserved first and last residue. The order of the fields is D gene, J gene, clone size, V gene, CDR3 protein, CDR3 DNA. D genes are given only for firm matches. Expanded clones are given a class, and other clones once, few, many or no size at all.

.	TRBJ2-7	many	TRBV28	CASRPVSDEQYF	TGTGCCAGCAGACCCGTCTCGGACGAGCAGTACTTC
TRBD1	TRBJ1-1	.	TRBV5-5	CASSQVWGATRGAEAFF	TGTGCCAGCAGCCAGGTTTGGGGTGCCACCAGGGGGGCTGAAGCTTTCTTT
TRBD1	TRBJ1-4	many	TRBV7-9	CASSYPGQGAINEKLFF	TGTGCCAGCAGTTACCCGGGACAGGGGGCCATTAATGAAAAACTGTTTTTT
.	TRBJ2-7	once	TRBV27	CASSLYSQGPYEQYF	TGTGCCAGCAGTTTATATTCCCAGGGTCCCTACGAGCAGTACTTC
.	TRBJ1-5	many	TRBV4-2	CASSQIDSSNQPQHF	TGTGCCAGCAGCCAAATAGACAGTAGCAATCAGCCCCAGCATTTT
TRBD1	TRBJ2-2	.	TRBV24-1	CATSDFSGTEDTGELFF	TGTGCCACCAGTGATTTCTCCGGGACAGAGGACACCGGGGAGCTGTTTTTT
TRBD1	TRBJ1-6	many	TRBV7-6	CASSLGSGQGANSPLHF	TGTGCCAGCAGCTTAGGGTCGGGACAGGGGGCGAATTCACCCCTCCACTTT
.	TRBJ2-5	.	TRBV27	CASSFRGGGQETQYF	TGTGCCAGCAGTTTTCGAGGGGGGGGCCAAGAGACCCAGTACTTC
.	TRBJ2-7	many	TRBV12-3/TRBV12-4	CASSWAGGAYEQYF	TGTGCCAGCAGTTGGGCCGGTGGGGCCTACGAGCAGTACTTC
.	TRBJ1-4	.	TRBV5-6	CASSLETREKLFF	TGTGCCAGCAGCTTGGAGACAAGGGAAAAACTGTTTTTT
.	TRBJ2-7	.	TRBV6-2/TRBV6-3	CASSRPNYEQYF	TGTGCCAGCAGCCGGCCAAACTACGAGCAGTACTTC
TRBD2	TRBJ2-1	.	TRBV24-1	CATSDLDSGRSNEQFF	TGTGCCACCAGTGATTTAGATAGCGGGAGGTCCAATGAGCAGTTCTTC
.	TRBJ1-5	many	TRBV7-8	CASSLETAYSNQPQHF	TGTGCCAGCAGCTTAGAGACCGCCTATAGCAATCAGCCCCAGCATTTT
TRBD2	TRBJ2-7	few	TRBV28	CASSTWLGLAGVNSYEQYF	TGTGCCAGCAGTACCTGGCTGGGACTAGCGGGAGTAAACTCCTACGAGCAGTACTTC
.	TRBJ2-1	.	TRBV6-5	CASSYSEANEQFF	TGTGCCAGCAGTTACTCGGAAGCCAATGAGCAGTTCTTC
TRBD1	TRBJ2-7	many	TRBV7-9	CASSSTGTGGSRNSYEQYF	TGTGCCAGCAGCTCTACCGGGACAGGGGGTTCTCGGAACTCCTACGAGCAGTACTTC
TRBD2	TRBJ2-2	.	TRBV6-6	CAAVPKGGRALGTGELFF	TGTGCAGCAGTTCCCAAAGGCGGGAGGGCTTTAGGCACCGGGGAGCTGTTTTTT
.	TRBJ1-2	many	TRBV5-1	CASSRDTHGPNYGYTF	TGCGCCAGCAGCCGGGACACCCACGGCCCTAACTATGGCTACACCTTC
TRBD2	TRBJ2-3	few	TRBV29-1	CSPRLAGFTDTQYF	TGCAGCCCCAGACTAGCGGGGTTCACAGATACGCAGTATTTT
.	TRBJ2-3	.	TRBV15	CATSIRGALFGTDTQYF	TGTGCCACCAGCATAAGGGGGGCCCTCTTCGGCACAGATACGCAGTATTTT
.	TRBJ2-7	few	TRBV4-2	CASSPQGVVHEQYF	TGTGCCAGCAGCCCCCAGGGTGTAGTTCACGAGCAGTACTTC
TRBD1	TRBJ1-1	few	TRBV6-2/TRBV6-3	CASSPTGVAEAFF	TGTGCCAGCAGTCCTACAGGGGTCGCTGAAGCTTTCTTT
.	TRBJ2-3	few	TRBV11-1	CASSLRRGPDTQYF	TGTGCCAGCAGCCTCCGCAGGGGCCCAGATACGCAGTATTTT
.	TRBJ1-6	few	TRBV2	CASSEEGVALSGYNSPLHF	TGTGCCAGCAGTGAGGAGGGGGTGGCCTTAAGCGGATATAATTCACCCCTCCACTTT
TRBD2	TRBJ2-7	few	TRBV6-4	CASHPGRGERGSGDF	TGTGCCAGCCACCCCGGTCGGGGGGAGCGGGGAAGTGGGGACTTC
TRBD1	TRBJ1-5	.	TRBV2	CASRKQGANQPQHF	TGTGCCAGCAGGAAACAGGGGGCGAATCAGCCCCAGCATTTT
TRBD1	TRBJ1-6	few	TRBV25-1	CASSEAGGASPLHF	TGTGCCAGCAGTGAGGCAGGGGGGGCTTCACCCCTCCACTTT
.	TRBJ1-1	.	TRBV2	CASITGGRTEAFF	TGTGCCAGCATCACGGGCGGAAGGACTGAAGCTTTCTTT
.	TRBJ1-5	.	TRBV2	CASKNRALGEPQHF	TGTGCCAGCAAAAACAGGGCGTTAGGGGAGCCCCAGCATTTT
TRBD2	TRBJ2-1	.	TRBV5-1	CASSLTSGDNEQFF	TGCGCCAGCAGCTTGACTAGCGGAGACAATGAGCAGTTCTTC
.	TRBJ2-5	.	TRBV7-6	CARSLRGLQERQETQYF	TGTGCCAGAAGCTTAAGGGGTTTGCAGGAAAGGCAAGAGACCCAGTACTTC
.	TRBJ1-1	.	TRBV29-1	CSASFGEGTEAFF	TGCAGCGCTAGTTTCGGGGAGGGCACTGAAGCTTTCTTT
.	TRBJ2-7	few	TRBV27	CASSSGSGGYEQYF	TGTGCCAGCAGCTCCGGGTCGGGCGGATACGAGCAGTACTTC
TRBD1	TRBJ1-5	many	TRBV5-6	CASSFLTTGATSNQPQHF	TGTGCCAGCAGCTTCCTTACGACAGGGGCAACTAGCAATCAGCCCCAGCATTTT
.	TRBJ1-4	.	TRBV20-1	CSARDPGQINEKLFF	TGCAGTGCTAGAGATCCGGGACAAATTAATGAAAAACTGTTTTTT
.	TRBJ2-7	few	TRBV6-6	CASSYPSTSEQYF	TGTGCCAGCAGTTACCCGTCGACCAGCGAGCAGTACTTC
TRBD1	TRBJ2-7	few	TRBV15	CATSRLRDRDPHEQYF	TGTGCCACCAGCAGACTCCGGGACAGGGACCCCCACGAGCAGTACTTC
TRBD1	TRBJ1-2	.	TRBV14	CASSQGTGFNGYTF	TGTGCCAGCAGCCAAGGGACAGGATTTAATGGCTACACCTTC
TRBD2	TRBJ2-7	.	TRBV3-1	CASSQESGRPSYEQYF	TGTGCCAGCAGCCAAGAGAGCGGGAGGCCTTCCTACGAGCAGTACTTC
.	TRBJ2-7	.	TRBV12-3/TRBV12-4	CASSSNSRAKPFEQYF	TGTGCCAGCAGTTCAAACTCCCGGGCCAAGCCCTTCGAGCAGTACTTC
.	TRBJ1-1	few	TRBV27	CASSFQSSMGGGSFF	TGTGCCAGCAGTTTTCAGAGTAGTATGGGTGGAGGGTCTTTCTTT
.	TRBJ2-5	many	TRBV7-9	CASSLVSKETQYF	TGTGCCAGCAGCTTAGTTTCCAAAGAGACCCAGTACTTC
.	TRBJ1-1	once	TRBV15	CATSRVEGITEAFF	TGTGCCACCAGCAGAGTTGAGGGGATCACTGAAGCTTTCTTT
.	TRBJ2-5	many	TRBV7-9	CASRPEGGTQETQYF	TGTGCCAGCAGACCAGAGGGCGGGACCCAAGAGACCCAGTACTTC
TRBD2	TRBJ2-5	few	TRBV11-2	CASSFLSGTSGKRGEYF	TGTGCCAGCAGCTTTCTGAGTGGGACTAGCGGGAAGAGGGGAGAGTACTTC
.	TRBJ2-1	many	TRBV7-9	CASSLVAAATEQFF	TGTGCCAGCAGCTTAGTGGCCGCCGCGACTGAGCAGTTCTTC
TRBD2	TRBJ2-3	many	TRBV3-1	CASSPAGETTDTQYF	TGTGCCAGCAGCCCAGCGGGAGAGACCACAGATACGCAGTATTTT
TRBD2	TRBJ2-4	.	TRBV4-1	CASSQESALAGETIQYF	TGCGCCAGCAGCCAGGAAAGCGCTCTAGCGGGAGAAACCATTCAGTACTTC
.	TRBJ2-2	.	TRBV6-8	CASSYSTRKNTGELFF	TGTGCCAGCAGTTACTCGACCAGGAAAAACACCGGGGAGCTGTTTTTT
TRBD2	TRBJ2-7	.	TRBV7-9	CASSKTWTSGGEQYF	TGTGCCAGCAGCAAGACCTGGACTAGCGGGGGCGAGCAGTACTTC
TRBD1	TRBJ1-2	many	TRBV11-2	CASSLVQDWTGLYTF	TGTGCCAGCAGCTTAGTTCAGGACTGGACAGGGCTCTACACCTTC
TRBD1	TRBJ1-1	few	TRBV7-9	CASSNPGTGYTEAFF	TGTGCCAGCAGCAACCCCGGGACAGGGTACACTGAAGCTTTCTTT
TRBD2	TRBJ2-5	.	TRBV5-1	CASSHIAGGDETQYF	TGCGCCAGCAGCCACATAGCGGGAGGTGATGAGACCCAGTACTTC
.	TRBJ1-2	.	TRBV19	CASSTFRDAPFYGYTF	TGTGCCAGTAGTACGTTCCGGGACGCCCCATTCTATGGCTACACCTTC